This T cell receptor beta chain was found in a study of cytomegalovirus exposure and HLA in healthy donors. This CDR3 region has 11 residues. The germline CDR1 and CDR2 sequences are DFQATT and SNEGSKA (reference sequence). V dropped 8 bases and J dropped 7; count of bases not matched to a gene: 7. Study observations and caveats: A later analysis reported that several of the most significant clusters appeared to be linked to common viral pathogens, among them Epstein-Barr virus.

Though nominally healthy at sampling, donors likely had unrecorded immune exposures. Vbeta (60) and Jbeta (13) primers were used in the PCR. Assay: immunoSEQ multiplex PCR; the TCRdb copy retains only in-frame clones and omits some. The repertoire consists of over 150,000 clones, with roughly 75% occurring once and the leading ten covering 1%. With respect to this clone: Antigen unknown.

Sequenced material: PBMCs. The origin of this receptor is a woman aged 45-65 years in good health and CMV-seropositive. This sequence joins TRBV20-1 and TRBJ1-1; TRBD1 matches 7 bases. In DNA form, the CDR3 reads TGCAGTTCGACAGGGTACGTTGAAGCTTTCTTT. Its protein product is CSSTGYVEAFF.